The 20 T cell receptor beta chains below were found in one sample sequenced in a study of PD-1 blockade in classical Hodgkin lymphoma. The assay was immunoSEQ multiplex PCR, and TCRdb's table has in-frame clones only and misses some. The sample carries roughly 60,000 clones, roughly nine tenths recorded once. Autologous stem cell transplantation was followed by relapse in every patient, and brentuximab vedotin exposure varied. The specimen was peripheral blood mononuclear cells (PBMCs), collected at baseline. Receptors originate from a human donor with classical Hodgkin lymphoma.

The rearrangement joins TRBV29-1 to TRBJ2-2, with D possibly being TRBD2 (6 bases). Germline V gene data show CDR1 as SQVTM and CDR2 as ANQGSEA. The CDR3 has 14 residues. Trimming pared 6 bases from V and 4 bases from J, leaving 15 bases between. The CDR3 spells CSVRPGLPTGELFF. CDR3 in DNA: TGCAGCGTCAGACCGGGACTCCCCACCGGGGAGCTGTTTTTT.

The J gene is TRBJ1-1, the V gene TRBV6-1, with D possibly TRBD1 on 5 matching bases. Germline V gene sequence: CDR1 MNHNS, CDR2 SASEGT. V was clipped by 7 bases and J by 11 bases, with 14 bases between them. The CDR3 extends over 11 amino acids. In DNA, the CDR3 is TGTGCCAGCAAAGGGGCTGGGGAGGCTTTCTTT. Translated: CASKGAGEAFF.

The chain combines TRBV12-5 with TRBJ2-1; D not resolved. Germline CDR1 is LGHNT and CDR2 is FRNRAP. CDR3 size: 14 residues. The V end lost 1 base, the J end lost 4 bases, and 8 bases lay between the germline ends. The CDR3 loop is CASGLDTTYNEQFF. The DNA of the CDR3 is TGTGCTAGTGGTTTGGACACAACGTACAATGAGCAGTTCTTC.

A few counts support this clone. The chain has TRBV5-4 and TRBJ2-2; no clear D. The CDR3 has 12 residues. Germline V gene sequence: CDR1 SGHNT, CDR2 YYREEE (reference sequence). V shed 0 bases and J shed 6 bases, with 3 bases lying between them. CDR3 DNA sequence: TGTGCCAGCAGCTTGGGGGCCGGGGAGCTGTTTTTT. As protein: CASSLGAGELFF.

The chain carries TRBV29-1 and TRBJ2-1; 9 nucleotides match TRBD2. CDR3 length: 15 residues. V lost 4 bases, J lost 10 bases, and 14 bases stayed unmatched. Germline loops: CDR1 SQVTM, CDR2 ANQGSEA. CDR3 sequence reads: CSVGWTSVTRGEQFF. The CDR3 nucleotides are TGCAGCGTTGGGTGGACTAGCGTGACGAGGGGCGAGCAGTTCTTC.

The V gene is TRBV5-4, the J gene TRBJ2-2; D is unclear. Trimming took off 1 base at V and 5 bases at J, with 6 bases between the two ends. There are 13 residues in the CDR3. Germline CDR1 and CDR2: SGHNT and YYREEE (reference sequence). CDR3 amino acids: CASSLLGTGELFF. The CDR3 bases are TGTGCCAGCAGCTTGCTGGGGACCGGGGAGCTGTTTTTT.

This clone was seen a few times. CDR3: CASSFGSTQPQHF. The CDR3, as DNA: TGTGCCAGCAGTTTTGGGTCGACGCAGCCCCAGCATTTT. The chain combines TRBV27 with TRBJ1-5, with no clear D. Germline assignment: CDR1 MNHEY and CDR2 SMNVEV (reference sequence). V lost 3 bases to trimming and J lost 7 bases, with 10 bases between them. The CDR3 length is 13 residues.

CDR3 region: CASRPGLAAYQETQYF. The CDR3 nucleotides read TGTGCCAGCAGACCCGGACTAGCGGCGTACCAAGAGACCCAGTACTTC. This sequence joins TRBV5-4 and TRBJ2-5, with 10 bases that match TRBD2. Germline trimming cut 5 bases from V and 0 bases from J; bases unmatched to any gene: 7. The CDR3 has 16 amino acids. Germline values: CDR1 SGHNT, CDR2 YYREEE (reference sequence).

The V gene is TRBV10-3, the J gene TRBJ2-5; 7 bases line up with TRBD1. The trim removed 3 bases at V and 6 bases at J, leaving 4 bases unmatched. The CDR3 is 13 amino acids. Germline-derived CDR1 and CDR2 are ENHRY and SYGVKD. The CDR3 nucleotides read TGTGCCATCAGTGAAAGGACAGGTCAGACCCAGTACTTC. This translates into CAISERTGQTQYF.

The rearrangement links TRBV6-1 to TRBJ2-2; D is unclear. This CDR3 is 14 amino acids long. Germline V gene data show CDR1 as MNHNS and CDR2 as SASEGT. Trimming shortened V by 2 bases and J by 2 bases, and 6 bases separated the two germline ends. In DNA form, the CDR3 reads TGTGCCAGCAGTGAAACCGCAAACACCGGGGAGCTGTTTTTT. This sequence encodes CASSETANTGELFF.

This sequence joins TRBV30 and TRBJ2-7; perhaps TRBD1 as D (8 bases). The V gene lost 2 bases and the J gene lost 4 bases, with 15 bases spanning the gap. This CDR3 is built from 14 residues. CDR1 GTSNPN and CDR2 SVGIG come from the germline V gene (reference sequence). CDR3 coding DNA: TGTGCCTGGAGTCCCCACAGGGGGGGATACGAGCAGTACTTC. It specifies CAWSPHRGGYEQYF.

Only one count was recorded for this clone. V usage is TRBV4-1 and J usage is TRBJ2-5; D remains unclear. This CDR3 region has 16 residues. V lost 0 bases and J 4 bases, leaving 15 bases between the germline ends. Germline CDR1 and CDR2: MGHRA and YSYEKL. The CDR3 bases are TGCGCCAGCAGCCAAGATTGGTCTAGTGGGATAGAGACCCAGTACTTC. This sequence encodes CASSQDWSSGIETQYF.

The genes are TRBV5-1 and TRBJ1-4, with D possibly TRBD1 on 6 matching bases. CDR3 size: 18 residues. The V gene lost 2 bases and the J gene lost 0 bases, with 17 bases spanning the gap. Germline V gene lookup returns CDR1 SGHRS and CDR2 YFSETQ. Here the CDR3 reads CASSLQGIGFATNEKLFF. The CDR3 DNA is TGCGCCAGCAGCTTACAGGGTATAGGCTTTGCAACTAATGAAAAACTGTTTTTT. The entire variable domain, with the rest obtained from reference TRBV5-1 and TRBJ1-4, is as follows: KAGVTQTPRYLIKTRGQQVTLSCSPISGHRSVSWYQQTPGQGLQFLFEYFSETQRNKGNFPGRFSGRQFSNSRSEMNVSTLELGDSALYLCASSLQGIGFATNEKLFFGSGTQLSVL.

CDR3 in amino acids: CATRFQIASGNEQFF. The CDR3 bases are TGTGCCACTCGTTTTCAGATCGCCTCTGGCAATGAGCAGTTCTTC. The chain has TRBV7-9 and TRBJ2-1; D is ambiguous. Germline CDR1 reads SEHNR; CDR2 reads FQNEAQ (reference sequence). Trimming took off 10 bases at V and 6 bases at J, with 22 bases between the two ends. The CDR3 loop spans 15 amino acids. The full variable domain, completed using reference TRBV7-9 and TRBJ2-1, is DTGVSQNPRHKITKRGQNVTFRCDPISEHNRLYWYRQTLGQGPEFLTYFQNEAQLEKSRLLSDRFSAERPKGSFSTLEIQRTEQGDSAMYLCATRFQIASGNEQFFGPGTRLTVL.

The rearrangement links TRBV7-3 to TRBJ2-5, with D hard to call. V lost 4 bases and J lost 2, with 17 bases in between. CDR3 length equals 16 residues. Per the germline V gene, CDR1 is SGHTA and CDR2 is FQGTGA. Here the CDR3 DNA reads TGTGCCAGCAGCTCTAAAGTGCATCTTAGGCAAGAGACCCAGTACTTC. This sequence encodes CASSSKVHLRQETQYF.

The V and J genes are TRBV5-5 and TRBJ2-5; D is uncertain. The CDR3 extends over 13 amino acids. The V and J ends lost 0 bases and 5 bases respectively, with 8 bases between them. Germline-derived CDR1 and CDR2 are SGHKS and YYEKEE (reference sequence). DNA of the CDR3: TGTGCCAGCAGCTTGGCCCTGGGGGAGACCCAGTACTTC. Translating gives CASSLALGETQYF.

This clone turned up a few times. The chain combines TRBV6-1 with TRBJ2-7, with a tentative D call TRBD2 (6 bases). V shed 4 bases and J shed 6 bases, with 16 bases lying between them. Germline lookup yields CDR1 MNHNS and CDR2 SASEGT. CDR3 size: 14 residues. This CDR3 is CASSGGEDRSEQYF. The CDR3 nucleotides read TGTGCCAGCAGTGGGGGGGAGGACCGTAGCGAGCAGTACTTC.

V and J are TRBV2 and TRBJ2-5, with 7 bases matching TRBD1. V shed 6 bases, J shed 1 base, and the junction held 2 bases outside the gene matches. The germline CDR1 and CDR2 sequences are SNHLY and FYNNEI. The CDR3 has 13 amino acids. The CDR3 region has the DNA TGTGCCAGCAGCGGGGACAGCCAAGAGACCCAGTACTTC. This translates into CASSGDSQETQYF.

V and J are TRBV5-4 and TRBJ2-5; no clear D. Trimming cost V 0 bases and J 1 base, with 7 bases left between them. From germline, CDR1 is SGHNT and CDR2 YYREEE (reference sequence). This CDR3 contains 14 residues. CDR3 region: CASSLETVQETQYF. CDR3 in DNA: TGTGCCAGCAGCTTGGAGACTGTCCAAGAGACCCAGTACTTC.

This chain links TRBV11-2 with TRBJ2-1, with TRBD2 matching 9 bases. J lost 4 bases, V lost 3 bases, and 7 bases had no gene match. The CDR3 is 16 residues long. In germline, CDR1 is SGHAT, CDR2 FQNNGV. This chain's CDR3 is CASSFYPTSGYNEQFF. CDR3 coding DNA: TGTGCCAGCAGCTTCTATCCGACTAGCGGTTACAATGAGCAGTTCTTC.